The rows below give T cell receptor beta chains drawn from one sample of a study of control samples from healthy donors and cancer patients. Libraries were prepared by immunoSEQ multiplex PCR; TCRdb keeps only in-frame clonotypes and omits some of them. The table shows over 75,000 clones, with about 85% occurring only once. The sequenced material came from blood. The receptors stem from a man between 25 and 39 years old in good health. The CDR3 runs from the conserved cysteine through the conserved F or W. The D gene is left open where the match is weak. The size field is filled for only some rows; it gives once, few, many or a size class.

v_call: TRBV10-3; clone_size: NA; d_call: NA; j_call: TRBJ2-5; cdr3_aa: CAISGRVQETQYF; cdr3_nt: TGTGCCATCAGTGGAAGGGTGCAAGAGACCCAGTACTTC
v_call: TRBV5-1; clone_size: NA; d_call: TRBD1; j_call: TRBJ2-7; cdr3_aa: CASSLLLGGAYEQYF; cdr3_nt: TGCGCCAGCAGCTTGTTACTAGGGGGCGCGTACGAGCAGTACTTC
v_call: TRBV5-1; clone_size: NA; d_call: TRBD1; j_call: TRBJ1-6; cdr3_aa: CASSPGRDRSSYNSPLHF; cdr3_nt: TGCGCCAGCAGCCCGGGAAGGGACAGAAGCTCCTATAATTCACCCCTCCACTTT
v_call: TRBV7-2; clone_size: NA; d_call: NA; j_call: TRBJ1-2; cdr3_aa: CASSLDGNYGYTF; cdr3_nt: TGTGCCAGCAGCCTGGACGGTAACTATGGCTACACCTTC
v_call: TRBV5-5; clone_size: NA; d_call: NA; j_call: TRBJ1-1; cdr3_aa: CASSLAGTLNTEAFF; cdr3_nt: TGTGCCAGCAGCTTGGCCGGGACACTGAACACTGAAGCTTTCTTT
v_call: TRBV30; clone_size: few; d_call: NA; j_call: TRBJ1-4; cdr3_aa: CAWNQGLHNEKLFF; cdr3_nt: TGTGCCTGGAATCAGGGGCTCCATAATGAAAAACTGTTTTTT
v_call: TRBV15; clone_size: NA; d_call: NA; j_call: TRBJ2-7; cdr3_aa: CATSRVGRAYEQYF; cdr3_nt: TGTGCCACCAGCAGAGTTGGGCGAGCCTACGAGCAGTACTTC
v_call: TRBV5-4; clone_size: NA; d_call: NA; j_call: TRBJ2-3; cdr3_aa: CASSVAGRTDTQYF; cdr3_nt: TGTGCCAGCAGCGTCGCAGGGCGCACAGATACGCAGTATTTT
v_call: TRBV6-2/TRBV6-3; clone_size: NA; d_call: TRBD1; j_call: TRBJ1-5; cdr3_aa: CASSPYGQGQNQPQHF; cdr3_nt: TGTGCCAGCAGCCCTTACGGACAGGGTCAAAATCAGCCCCAGCATTTT
v_call: TRBV28; clone_size: NA; d_call: NA; j_call: TRBJ2-1; cdr3_aa: CASSLNLSEQFF; cdr3_nt: TGTGCCAGCAGTTTAAATTTGTCTGAGCAGTTCTTC
v_call: TRBV7-9; clone_size: NA; d_call: TRBD1; j_call: TRBJ2-7; cdr3_aa: CASQGAYEQYF; cdr3_nt: TGTGCCAGCCAGGGGGCCTACGAGCAGTACTTC
v_call: TRBV18; clone_size: once; d_call: NA; j_call: TRBJ2-5; cdr3_aa: CASSRGPATETQYF; cdr3_nt: TGTGCCAGCTCACGGGGACCGGCGACGGAGACCCAGTACTTC
v_call: TRBV5-1; clone_size: NA; d_call: NA; j_call: TRBJ1-1; cdr3_aa: CASSLGPEAFF; cdr3_nt: TGCGCCAGCAGCTTGGGGCCAGAAGCTTTCTTT
v_call: TRBV6-5; clone_size: medium-sized; d_call: NA; j_call: TRBJ1-6; cdr3_aa: CASSSTVNSPLHF; cdr3_nt: TGTGCCAGCAGTTCCACAGTTAATTCACCCCTCCACTTT
v_call: TRBV2; clone_size: once; d_call: TRBD1; j_call: TRBJ2-7; cdr3_aa: CASSLGQEPYEQYF; cdr3_nt: TGTGCCAGCAGCCTGGGACAGGAGCCCTACGAGCAGTACTTC
v_call: TRBV10-3; clone_size: NA; d_call: TRBD2; j_call: TRBJ2-7; cdr3_aa: CAIKADGGTPPQYF; cdr3_nt: TGTGCCATCAAGGCTGACGGGGGGACTCCTCCGCAGTACTTC
v_call: TRBV19; clone_size: once; d_call: NA; j_call: TRBJ1-3; cdr3_aa: CASSPGGLSGNTIYF; cdr3_nt: TGTGCCAGTAGTCCGGGGGGACTCTCTGGAAACACCATATATTTT
v_call: TRBV5-1; clone_size: NA; d_call: NA; j_call: TRBJ2-7; cdr3_aa: CASSWGEYTGAYEQYF; cdr3_nt: TGCGCCAGCAGCTGGGGGGAATATACAGGAGCCTACGAGCAGTACTTC
v_call: TRBV7-7; clone_size: NA; d_call: NA; j_call: TRBJ2-1; cdr3_aa: CASSFGTGNYGEQFF; cdr3_nt: TGTGCCAGCAGCTTTGGCACAGGGAATTATGGTGAGCAGTTCTTC
v_call: TRBV25-1; clone_size: NA; d_call: NA; j_call: TRBJ1-3; cdr3_aa: CASRSSGNTIYF; cdr3_nt: TGTGCCAGCAGAAGCTCTGGAAACACCATATATTTT
v_call: TRBV7-9; clone_size: NA; d_call: TRBD1; j_call: TRBJ1-6; cdr3_aa: CASSLDGTGNNSPLHF; cdr3_nt: TGTGCCAGCAGCTTAGACGGGACAGGGAATAATTCACCCCTCCACTTT
v_call: TRBV7-9; clone_size: once; d_call: NA; j_call: TRBJ1-3; cdr3_aa: CASSIDGTSGNTIYF; cdr3_nt: TGTGCCAGCAGCATAGACGGGACTTCTGGAAACACCATATATTTT
v_call: TRBV10-1; clone_size: NA; d_call: NA; j_call: TRBJ1-1; cdr3_aa: CASSDSGLNTEAFF; cdr3_nt: TGCGCCAGCAGTGACTCCGGGCTTAACACTGAAGCTTTCTTT
v_call: TRBV18; clone_size: NA; d_call: NA; j_call: TRBJ1-1; cdr3_aa: CASSPTGDTEAFF; cdr3_nt: TGTGCCAGCTCACCAACCGGGGACACTGAAGCTTTCTTT
v_call: TRBV6-6; clone_size: NA; d_call: NA; j_call: TRBJ1-6; cdr3_aa: CASSYSQADSPLHF; cdr3_nt: TGTGCCAGCAGTTACTCTCAGGCTGATTCACCCCTCCACTTT
v_call: TRBV4-2; clone_size: NA; d_call: TRBD2; j_call: TRBJ2-3; cdr3_aa: CASSQVVGLAGVTSSTDTQYF; cdr3_nt: TGTGCCAGCAGCCAAGTGGTTGGACTAGCGGGGGTCACGAGCTCCACAGATACGCAGTATTTT
v_call: TRBV19; clone_size: NA; d_call: NA; j_call: TRBJ1-2; cdr3_aa: CASSISWVTNYGYTF; cdr3_nt: TGTGCCAGTAGTATCAGCTGGGTTACTAACTATGGCTACACCTTC
v_call: TRBV5-1; clone_size: NA; d_call: NA; j_call: TRBJ2-2; cdr3_aa: CASSETLNTGELFF; cdr3_nt: TGCGCCAGCAGCGAGACTCTGAACACCGGGGAGCTGTTTTTT
v_call: TRBV10-3; clone_size: NA; d_call: NA; j_call: TRBJ1-2; cdr3_aa: CAISESTNYGYTF; cdr3_nt: TGTGCCATCAGTGAGTCGACTAACTATGGCTACACCTTC
v_call: TRBV19; clone_size: NA; d_call: NA; j_call: TRBJ2-7; cdr3_aa: CASSGPQVRTQREQYF; cdr3_nt: TGTGCCAGTAGTGGACCCCAAGTGCGGACCCAGAGGGAGCAGTACTTC
v_call: TRBV9; clone_size: NA; d_call: NA; j_call: TRBJ2-6; cdr3_aa: CASSGNREFTGANVLTF; cdr3_nt: TGTGCCAGCAGCGGAAACAGGGAATTCACTGGGGCCAACGTCCTGACTTTC
v_call: TRBV21-1; clone_size: NA; d_call: NA; j_call: TRBJ2-5; cdr3_aa: CASSKRRRNQETQYF; cdr3_nt: TGTGCCAGCAGCAAAAGGCGCCGCAACCAAGAGACCCAGTACTTC
v_call: TRBV19; clone_size: NA; d_call: NA; j_call: TRBJ1-5; cdr3_aa: CASSTRQSQHF; cdr3_nt: TGTGCCAGTAGTACTAGACAGAGCCAGCATTTT
v_call: TRBV6-5; clone_size: NA; d_call: NA; j_call: TRBJ2-1; cdr3_aa: CASNPGPLSYNEQFF; cdr3_nt: TGTGCCAGCAACCCGGGACCCCTCTCCTACAATGAGCAGTTCTTC
v_call: TRBV20-1; clone_size: NA; d_call: NA; j_call: TRBJ2-7; cdr3_aa: CSAREGYEQYF; cdr3_nt: TGCAGTGCTAGAGAGGGTTACGAGCAGTACTTC
v_call: TRBV10-3; clone_size: NA; d_call: NA; j_call: TRBJ1-2; cdr3_aa: CAISALQVRGGYTF; cdr3_nt: TGTGCCATCAGTGCCCTACAGGTCAGGGGTGGCTACACCTTC
v_call: TRBV18; clone_size: NA; d_call: NA; j_call: TRBJ2-3; cdr3_aa: CASSPEGGRADTQYF; cdr3_nt: TGTGCCAGCTCACCTGAAGGGGGAAGAGCAGATACGCAGTATTTT
v_call: TRBV6-1; clone_size: few; d_call: NA; j_call: TRBJ1-1; cdr3_aa: CASSVAGSRRGPEAFF; cdr3_nt: TGTGCCAGCAGTGTCGCCGGGAGCAGGAGAGGGCCTGAAGCTTTCTTT
v_call: TRBV5-4; clone_size: NA; d_call: NA; j_call: TRBJ2-2; cdr3_aa: CASSLRTNTGELFF; cdr3_nt: TGTGCCAGCAGCTTACGCACGAACACCGGGGAGCTGTTTTTT
v_call: TRBV6-6; clone_size: NA; d_call: NA; j_call: TRBJ2-7; cdr3_aa: CASSRDHEQYF; cdr3_nt: TGTGCCAGCAGCCGGGACCACGAGCAGTACTTC
v_call: TRBV10-1; clone_size: NA; d_call: TRBD1; j_call: TRBJ1-4; cdr3_aa: CASSAPGQGPLRLFF; cdr3_nt: TGCGCCAGCAGTGCCCCGGGACAGGGGCCCTTGAGACTGTTTTTT
v_call: TRBV7-8; clone_size: NA; d_call: TRBD1; j_call: TRBJ2-7; cdr3_aa: CASSVGTVKGKYF; cdr3_nt: TGTGCCAGCAGCGTTGGGACAGTTAAAGGAAAGTACTTC
v_call: TRBV6-5; clone_size: NA; d_call: NA; j_call: TRBJ1-5; cdr3_aa: CASRETNQPQHF; cdr3_nt: TGTGCCAGCAGGGAGACTAATCAGCCCCAGCATTTT
v_call: TRBV11-2; clone_size: NA; d_call: NA; j_call: TRBJ1-1; cdr3_aa: CASSLAGGANAFF; cdr3_nt: TGTGCCAGCAGCTTAGCCGGGGGCGCTAACGCTTTCTTT
v_call: TRBV30; clone_size: NA; d_call: NA; j_call: TRBJ2-6; cdr3_aa: CAWSERTSGANVLTF; cdr3_nt: TGTGCCTGGAGTGAGCGGACCTCTGGGGCCAACGTCCTGACTTTC
v_call: TRBV9; clone_size: few; d_call: NA; j_call: TRBJ2-5; cdr3_aa: CASSVGGKETQYF; cdr3_nt: TGTGCCAGCAGCGTAGGAGGGAAAGAGACCCAGTACTTC
v_call: TRBV21-1; clone_size: NA; d_call: NA; j_call: TRBJ1-5; cdr3_aa: CASSGGRGPNQPQHF; cdr3_nt: TGTGCCAGCAGCGGGGGGAGGGGCCCTAATCAGCCCCAGCATTTT
v_call: TRBV7-8; clone_size: NA; d_call: TRBD2; j_call: TRBJ2-7; cdr3_aa: CASIKTLAGGSGGSYEQYF; cdr3_nt: TGTGCCAGCATCAAGACCCTAGCGGGGGGCAGCGGGGGGTCCTACGAGCAGTACTTC
v_call: TRBV6-1; clone_size: few; d_call: TRBD2; j_call: TRBJ2-1; cdr3_aa: CASSEESGGASEQFF; cdr3_nt: TGTGCCAGCAGTGAAGAGAGCGGGGGGGCCAGTGAGCAGTTCTTC
v_call: TRBV27; clone_size: few; d_call: TRBD1; j_call: TRBJ1-3; cdr3_aa: CASSLQGGNTIYF; cdr3_nt: TGTGCCAGCAGTCTACAGGGGGGAAACACCATATATTTT
v_call: TRBV2; clone_size: NA; d_call: NA; j_call: TRBJ1-5; cdr3_aa: CASMVGASNQPQHF; cdr3_nt: TGTGCCAGCATGGTGGGGGCCTCAAATCAGCCCCAGCATTTT
v_call: TRBV7-8; clone_size: NA; d_call: TRBD1; j_call: TRBJ1-2; cdr3_aa: CASSLRIPRTGDNGYTF; cdr3_nt: TGTGCCAGCAGCCTAAGGATTCCTAGGACAGGGGACAATGGCTACACCTTC